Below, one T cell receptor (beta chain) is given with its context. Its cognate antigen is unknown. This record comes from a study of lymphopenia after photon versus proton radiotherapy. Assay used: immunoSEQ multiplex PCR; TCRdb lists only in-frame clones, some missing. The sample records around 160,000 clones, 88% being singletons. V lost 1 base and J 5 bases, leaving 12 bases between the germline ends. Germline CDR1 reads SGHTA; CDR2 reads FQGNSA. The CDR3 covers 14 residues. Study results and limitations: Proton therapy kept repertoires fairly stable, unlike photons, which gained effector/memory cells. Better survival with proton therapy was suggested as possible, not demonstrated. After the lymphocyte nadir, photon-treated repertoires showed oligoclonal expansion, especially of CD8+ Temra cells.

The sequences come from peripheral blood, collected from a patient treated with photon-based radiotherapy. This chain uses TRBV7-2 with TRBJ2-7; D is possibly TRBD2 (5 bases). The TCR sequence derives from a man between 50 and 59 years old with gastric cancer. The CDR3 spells CASSLVTFGDEQYF. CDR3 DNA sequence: TGTGCCAGCAGCTTAGTGACCTTCGGGGACGAGCAGTACTTC.